These 5 T cell receptor beta chains originate from one sample sequenced in a study of blood T cell repertoires in COVID-19 (TCRdb year 2020). The library was made by the immunoSEQ multiplex PCR assay. In its TCRdb copy, this immuneACCESS table keeps in-frame sequences only and misses some clones. Where compared with another copy, unresolved V genes explain less than half of these, and the others have no known cause. In all, the sample holds around 220,000 clones, and around 82% of those were seen once. The top ten clones comprise 4% to 6% of the sample. The sequencing input was peripheral blood. Receptors were obtained from a woman aged 80 or over with active or convalescent COVID-19.

This clone occurred a few times. The chain has TRBV28 and TRBJ1-1; TRBD1 agrees at 8 bases. The J segment lost 1 base and the V segment lost 6 bases, leaving 1 base of the junction unmatched. The CDR3 length is 13 residues. Per the germline V gene, CDR1 is MDHEN and CDR2 is SYDVKM. The CDR3 nucleotides read TGTGCCAGCAGGGGACAGGCGAACACTGAAGCTTTCTTT. Amino acids: CASRGQANTEAFF.

The chain links TRBV9 to TRBJ2-5; D remains ambiguous. This CDR3 region has 13 residues. The V gene's germline CDR1 is SGDLS and CDR2 YYNGEE. V shed 7 bases and J shed 2 bases, with 12 bases lying between them. The CDR3 sequence: CASSGPLQETQYF. The CDR3 coding sequence is TGTGCCAGCTCGGGTCCCCTTCAAGAGACCCAGTACTTC. Based on the CDR3 plus reference TRBV9 and TRBJ2-5, the full variable domain is DSGVTQTPKHLITATGQRVTLRCSPRSGDLSVYWYQQSLDQGLQFLIQYYNGEERAKGNILERFSAQQFPDLHSELNLSSLELGDSALYFCASSGPLQETQYFGPGTRLLVL.

The chain has TRBV14 and TRBJ2-3; 8 bases line up with TRBD2. V lost 4 bases and J lost 8; bases outside the gene matches: 8. The CDR3 runs to 14 residues. Per the germline V gene, CDR1 is SGHDN and CDR2 is FVKESK. The CDR3 sequence: CASSPLGLASTQYF. For the CDR3, the DNA is TGTGCCAGCAGCCCGCTCGGACTAGCTAGTACGCAGTATTTT.

The chain has TRBV6-5 and TRBJ1-1; tentatively, D is TRBD1 (5 bases). CDR1 MNHEY and CDR2 SVGAGI come from the germline V gene. CDR3 length: 14 residues. V lost 6 bases and J lost 1, with 12 bases in between. This chain's CDR3 is CASSDRGGNTEAFF. DNA for the CDR3: TGTGCCAGCAGCGATAGGGGAGGGAACACTGAAGCTTTCTTT.

Turning to this clone: The same CDR3 can be traced to other DNA sequences in this sample. The chain joins TRBV7-2 to TRBJ2-3; D is unclear. The CDR3 extends over 12 amino acids. Per the germline V gene, CDR1 is SGHTA and CDR2 is FQGNSA. The ends were cut back, 5 bases at V and 5 bases at J, with 8 bases in the middle. CDR3 DNA sequence: TGTGCCAGCAGCCCCCCGGTAGATACGCAGTATTTT. Translation gives CASSPPVDTQYF.